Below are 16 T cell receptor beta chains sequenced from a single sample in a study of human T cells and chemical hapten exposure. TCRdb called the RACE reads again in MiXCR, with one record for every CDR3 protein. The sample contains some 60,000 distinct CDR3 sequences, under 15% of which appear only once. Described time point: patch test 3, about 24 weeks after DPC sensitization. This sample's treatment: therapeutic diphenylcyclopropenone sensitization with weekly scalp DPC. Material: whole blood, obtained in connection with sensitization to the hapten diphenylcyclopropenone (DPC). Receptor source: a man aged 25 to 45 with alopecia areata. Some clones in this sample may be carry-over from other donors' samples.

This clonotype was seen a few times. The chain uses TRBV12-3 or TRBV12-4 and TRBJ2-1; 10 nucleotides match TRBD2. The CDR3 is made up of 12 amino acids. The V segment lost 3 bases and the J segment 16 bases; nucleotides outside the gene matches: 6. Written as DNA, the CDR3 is TGTGCCAGCAGTTTCCCGGCTAGCGGGGGATTCTTC. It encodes CASSFPASGGFF.

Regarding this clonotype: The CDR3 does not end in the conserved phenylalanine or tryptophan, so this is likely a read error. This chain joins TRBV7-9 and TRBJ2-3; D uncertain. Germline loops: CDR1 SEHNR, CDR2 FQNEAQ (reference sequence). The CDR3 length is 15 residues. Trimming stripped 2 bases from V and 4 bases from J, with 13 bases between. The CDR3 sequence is CASSLQWINPDTQYS. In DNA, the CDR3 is TGTGCCAGCAGCTTACAGTGGATAAACCCAGATACGCAGTATTCT.

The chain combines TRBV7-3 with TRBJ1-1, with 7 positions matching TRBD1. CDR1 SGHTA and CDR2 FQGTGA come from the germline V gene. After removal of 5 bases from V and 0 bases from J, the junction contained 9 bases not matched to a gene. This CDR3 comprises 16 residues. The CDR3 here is CASSGPPGQMNTEAFF. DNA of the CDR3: TGTGCCAGCAGCGGCCCCCCGGGACAGATGAACACTGAAGCTTTCTTT.

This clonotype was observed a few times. The CDR3 is CASSLFANPNIQYF. The CDR3 DNA sequence: TGCGCCAGCAGCTTGTTCGCGAACCCCAACATTCAGTACTTC. This chain uses TRBV5-1 with TRBJ2-4; D is uncertain. Germline CDR1 is SGHRS and CDR2 is YFSETQ. CDR3 size: 14 residues. Between the trimmed V and J ends, which lost 1 base and 7 bases, there was a span of 12 bases.

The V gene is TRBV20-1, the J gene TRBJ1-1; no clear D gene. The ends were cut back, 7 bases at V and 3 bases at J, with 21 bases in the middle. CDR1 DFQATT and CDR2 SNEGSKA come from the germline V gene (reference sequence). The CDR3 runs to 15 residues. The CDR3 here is CSGKGIGGRDTEAFF. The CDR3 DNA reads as TGCAGTGGTAAAGGGATCGGAGGGAGAGACACTGAAGCTTTCTTT.

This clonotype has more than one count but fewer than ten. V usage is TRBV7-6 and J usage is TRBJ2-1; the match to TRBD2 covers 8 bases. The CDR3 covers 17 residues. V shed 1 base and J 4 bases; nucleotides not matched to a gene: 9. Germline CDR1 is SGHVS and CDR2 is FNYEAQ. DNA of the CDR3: TGTGCCAGCAGCTTAGGCGGACGCGGGGGGTGGTACAATGAGCAGTTCTTC. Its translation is CASSLGGRGGWYNEQFF.

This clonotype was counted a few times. DNA for the CDR3: TGTGCCAGCAGTTTTCGGCAACCGAACACTGAAGCTTTCTTT. Amino acids: CASSFRQPNTEAFF. The J gene is TRBJ1-1, the V gene TRBV12-3 or TRBV12-4; D gene ambiguous. CDR3 size: 14 residues. Trimming removed 3 bases at V and 1 base at J, with 9 bases between.

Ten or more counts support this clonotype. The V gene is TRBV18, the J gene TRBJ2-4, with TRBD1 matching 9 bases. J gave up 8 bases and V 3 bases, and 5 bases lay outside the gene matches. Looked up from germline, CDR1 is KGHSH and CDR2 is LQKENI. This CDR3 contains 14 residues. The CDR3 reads CASSPEGQGYIQYF. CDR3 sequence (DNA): TGTGCCAGCTCACCTGAGGGACAGGGATACATTCAGTACTTC.

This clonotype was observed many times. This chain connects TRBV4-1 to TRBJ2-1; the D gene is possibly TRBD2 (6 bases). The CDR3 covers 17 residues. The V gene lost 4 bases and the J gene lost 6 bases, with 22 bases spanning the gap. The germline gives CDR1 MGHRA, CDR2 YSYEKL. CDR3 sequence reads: CASSPSDRGSTVNEQFF. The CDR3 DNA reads TGCGCCAGCAGCCCGTCGGATCGGGGGAGTACGGTCAATGAGCAGTTCTTC.

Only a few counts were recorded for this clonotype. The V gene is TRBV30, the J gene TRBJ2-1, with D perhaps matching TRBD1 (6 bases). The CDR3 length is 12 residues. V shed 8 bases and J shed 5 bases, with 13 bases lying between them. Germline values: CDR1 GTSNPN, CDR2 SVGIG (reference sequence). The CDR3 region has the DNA TGTGCCCGTCTTTGGGACAACAATGAGCAGTTCTTC. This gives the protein CARLWDNNEQFF.

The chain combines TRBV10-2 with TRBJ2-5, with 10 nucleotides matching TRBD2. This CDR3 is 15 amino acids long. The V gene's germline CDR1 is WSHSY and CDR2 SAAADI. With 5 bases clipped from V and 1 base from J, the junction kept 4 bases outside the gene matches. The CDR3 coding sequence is TGCGCCAGCAGTAGAGCTAGCGGGGGCCAAGAGACCCAGTACTTC. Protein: CASSRASGGQETQYF.

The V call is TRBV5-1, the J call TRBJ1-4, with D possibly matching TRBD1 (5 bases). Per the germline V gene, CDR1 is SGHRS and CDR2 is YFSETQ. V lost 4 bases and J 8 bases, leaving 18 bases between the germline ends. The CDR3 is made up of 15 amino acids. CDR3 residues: CASSPGTRGSEKLFF. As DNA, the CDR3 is TGCGCCAGCAGCCCCGGGACGCGAGGAAGCGAAAAACTGTTTTTT.

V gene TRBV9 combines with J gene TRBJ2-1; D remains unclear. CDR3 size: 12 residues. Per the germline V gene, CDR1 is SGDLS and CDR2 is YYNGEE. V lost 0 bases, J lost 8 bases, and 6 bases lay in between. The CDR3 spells CASSVEVDEQFF. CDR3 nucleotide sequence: TGTGCCAGCAGCGTAGAAGTAGATGAGCAGTTCTTC.

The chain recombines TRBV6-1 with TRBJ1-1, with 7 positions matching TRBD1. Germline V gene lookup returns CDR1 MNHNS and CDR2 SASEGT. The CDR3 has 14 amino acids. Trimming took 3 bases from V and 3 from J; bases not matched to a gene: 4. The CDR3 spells CASSEGQSHTEAFF. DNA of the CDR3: TGTGCCAGCAGTGAGGGACAGAGCCACACTGAAGCTTTCTTT.

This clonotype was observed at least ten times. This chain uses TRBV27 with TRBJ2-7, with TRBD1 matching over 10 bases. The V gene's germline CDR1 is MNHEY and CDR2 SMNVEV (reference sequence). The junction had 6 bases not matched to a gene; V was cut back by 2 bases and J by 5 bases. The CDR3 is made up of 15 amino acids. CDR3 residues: CASSLIRDRGDEQYF. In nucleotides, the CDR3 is TGTGCCAGCAGTTTAATTCGGGACAGGGGAGACGAGCAGTACTTC.

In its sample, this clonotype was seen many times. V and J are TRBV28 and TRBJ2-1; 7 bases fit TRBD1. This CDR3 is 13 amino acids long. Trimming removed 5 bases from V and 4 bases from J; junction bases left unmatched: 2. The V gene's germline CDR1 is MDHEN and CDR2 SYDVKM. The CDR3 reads CASSTGAYNEQFF. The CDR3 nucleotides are TGTGCCAGCAGTACAGGGGCGTACAATGAGCAGTTCTTC.